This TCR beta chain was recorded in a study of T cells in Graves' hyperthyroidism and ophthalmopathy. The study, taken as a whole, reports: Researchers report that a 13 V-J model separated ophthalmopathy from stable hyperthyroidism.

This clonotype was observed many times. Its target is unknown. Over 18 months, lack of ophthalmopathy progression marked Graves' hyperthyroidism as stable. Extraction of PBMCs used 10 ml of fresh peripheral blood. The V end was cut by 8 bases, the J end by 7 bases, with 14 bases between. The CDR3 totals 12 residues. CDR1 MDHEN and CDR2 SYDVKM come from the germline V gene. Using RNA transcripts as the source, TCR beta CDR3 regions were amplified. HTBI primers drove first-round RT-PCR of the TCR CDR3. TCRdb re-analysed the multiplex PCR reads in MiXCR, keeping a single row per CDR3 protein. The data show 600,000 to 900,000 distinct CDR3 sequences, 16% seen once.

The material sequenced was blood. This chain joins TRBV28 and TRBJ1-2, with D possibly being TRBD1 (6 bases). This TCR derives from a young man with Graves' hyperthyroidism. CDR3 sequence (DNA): TGTGCCAGCGGCCGGGGAGGGGGTGGCTACACCTTC. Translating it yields CASGRGGGGYTF.